The present T cell receptor (beta chain) was sequenced within a study of T-cell reconstitution after alpha-beta-depleted transplantation in children. Study-wide points: The origin of high day-60 TCRbeta diversity in some patients lay in surviving recipient T cells and thymic progenitors. It was newly produced T cells that mostly accounted for T-cell counts and diversity one year after transplant.

The TCRbeta library was prepared with unique molecular identifiers. TCRdb re-analysed the PCR reads in MiXCR, keeping a single row per CDR3 protein. The sample holds approximately 630,000 distinct CDR3 sequences, roughly 13% seen once. This clonotype occurred a few times. Its antigen is as yet unknown. Per germline, CDR1 DFQATT and CDR2 SNEGSKA (reference sequence). V was pared by 0 bases and J by 10 bases, with 8 bases of the junction left unmatched. The CDR3 totals 15 residues. The sample was PBMCs, taken before TCRalphabeta/CD19-depleted stem cell transplant. The receptor comes from a girl aged 2-9 years with congenital amegakaryocytic thrombocytopenia, due to receive a stem cell transplant. This chain joins TRBV20-1 and TRBJ2-1; the match to TRBD1 covers 11 bases. In DNA, the CDR3 is TGCAGTGCTAGAGATGGGACAGGGGGTGCCCCGGAGCAGTTCTTC. Translating it yields CSARDGTGGAPEQFF.